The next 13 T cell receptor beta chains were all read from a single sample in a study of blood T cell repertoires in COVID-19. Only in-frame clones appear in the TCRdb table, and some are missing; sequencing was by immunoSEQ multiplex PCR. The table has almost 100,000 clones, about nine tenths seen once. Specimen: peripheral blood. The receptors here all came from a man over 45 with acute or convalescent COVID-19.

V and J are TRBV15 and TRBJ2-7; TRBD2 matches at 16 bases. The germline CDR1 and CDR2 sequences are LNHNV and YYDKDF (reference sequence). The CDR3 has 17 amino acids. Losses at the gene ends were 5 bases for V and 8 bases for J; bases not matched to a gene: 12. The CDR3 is CATSESGTSGRAGKQYF. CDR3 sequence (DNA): TGTGCCACCAGCGAATCCGGGACTAGCGGGAGGGCCGGTAAGCAGTACTTC.

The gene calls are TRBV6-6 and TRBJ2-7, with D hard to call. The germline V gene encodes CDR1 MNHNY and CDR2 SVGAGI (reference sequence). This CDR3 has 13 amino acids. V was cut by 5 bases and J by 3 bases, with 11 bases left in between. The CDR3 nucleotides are TGTGCCAGCAGTAGCGCCTGGAACTACGAGCAGTACTTC. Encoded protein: CASSSAWNYEQYF.

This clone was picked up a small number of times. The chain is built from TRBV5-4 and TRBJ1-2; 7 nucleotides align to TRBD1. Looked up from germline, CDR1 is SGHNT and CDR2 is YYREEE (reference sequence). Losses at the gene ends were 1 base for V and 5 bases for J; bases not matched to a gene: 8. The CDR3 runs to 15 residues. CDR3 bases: TGTGCCAGCAGCTTGAGTACAGGGGTTGGGTATGGCTACACCTTC. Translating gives CASSLSTGVGYGYTF.

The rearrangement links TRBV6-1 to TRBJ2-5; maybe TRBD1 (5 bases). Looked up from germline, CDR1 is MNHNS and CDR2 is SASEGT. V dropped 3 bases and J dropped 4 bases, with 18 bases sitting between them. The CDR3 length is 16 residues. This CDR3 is CASSEEWQGPRETQYF. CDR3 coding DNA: TGTGCCAGCAGTGAGGAGTGGCAGGGCCCTCGAGAGACCCAGTACTTC.

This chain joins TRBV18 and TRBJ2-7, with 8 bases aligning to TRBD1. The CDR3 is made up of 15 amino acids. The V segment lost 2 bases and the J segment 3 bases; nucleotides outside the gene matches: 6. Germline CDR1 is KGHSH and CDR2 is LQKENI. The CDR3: CASSPTGGGSYEQYF. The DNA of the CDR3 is TGTGCCAGCTCACCAACAGGGGGAGGTAGCTACGAGCAGTACTTC.

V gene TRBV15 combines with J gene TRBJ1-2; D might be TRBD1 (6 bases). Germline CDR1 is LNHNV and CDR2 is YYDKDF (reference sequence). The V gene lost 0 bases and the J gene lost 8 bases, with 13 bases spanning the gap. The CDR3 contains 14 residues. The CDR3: CATSRDLGGRGYTF. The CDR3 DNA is TGTGCCACCAGCAGAGATCTCGGGGGGCGCGGCTACACCTTC.

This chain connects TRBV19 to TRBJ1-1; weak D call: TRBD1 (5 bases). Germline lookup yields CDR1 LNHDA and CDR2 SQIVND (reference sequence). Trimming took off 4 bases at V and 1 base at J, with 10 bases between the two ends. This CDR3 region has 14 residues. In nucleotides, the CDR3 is TGTGCCAGTAGTAAGCTAGGGGAGAACACTGAAGCTTTCTTT. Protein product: CASSKLGENTEAFF.

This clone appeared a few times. The CDR3 spells CASINPSSGANVLTF. In DNA form, the CDR3 reads TGTGCCAGTATTAATCCCAGCTCTGGGGCCAACGTCCTGACTTTC. This rearrangement joins TRBV19 to TRBJ2-6; D unclear. The CDR3 runs to 15 residues. Germline CDR1 and CDR2: LNHDA and SQIVND (reference sequence). Trimming took 7 bases from V and 0 from J, leaving 10 bases between them. Variable domain in full (rest from reference TRBV19 and TRBJ2-6): DGGITQSPKYLFRKEGQNVTLSCEQNLNHDAMYWYRQDPGQGLRLIYYSQIVNDFQKGDIAEGYSVSREKKESFPLTVTSAQKNPTAFYLCASINPSSGANVLTFGAGSRLTVL.

CDR3 bases: TGTGCCAGCACGGGGGTTCCTGGCAATCAGCCCCAGCATTTT. This encodes CASTGVPGNQPQHF. This chain connects TRBV28 to TRBJ1-5, with D perhaps matching TRBD1 (5 bases). CDR3 length: 14 amino acids. Germline CDR1 MDHEN, CDR2 SYDVKM. The ends were cut back, 7 bases at V and 2 bases at J, with 12 bases in the middle.

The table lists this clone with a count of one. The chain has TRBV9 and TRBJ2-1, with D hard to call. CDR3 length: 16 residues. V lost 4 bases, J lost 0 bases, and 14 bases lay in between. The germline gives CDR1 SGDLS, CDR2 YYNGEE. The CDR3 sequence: CASSPSGLSSYNEQFF. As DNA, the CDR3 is TGTGCCAGCAGCCCCTCGGGTCTTAGCTCCTACAATGAGCAGTTCTTC.

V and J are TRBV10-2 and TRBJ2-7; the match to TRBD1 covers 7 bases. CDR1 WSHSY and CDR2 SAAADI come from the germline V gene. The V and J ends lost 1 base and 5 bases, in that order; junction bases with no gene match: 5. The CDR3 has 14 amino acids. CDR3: CASSEFGRGNEQYF. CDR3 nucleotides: TGCGCCAGCAGTGAGTTTGGCAGGGGGAACGAGCAGTACTTC.

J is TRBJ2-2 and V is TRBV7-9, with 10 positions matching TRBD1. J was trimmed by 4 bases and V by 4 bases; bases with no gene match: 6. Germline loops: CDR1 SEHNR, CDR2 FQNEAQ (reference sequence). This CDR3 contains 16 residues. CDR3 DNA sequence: TGTGCCAGCAGCTGGGGACAGGGGTTCTCCACCGGGGAGCTGTTTTTT. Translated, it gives CASSWGQGFSTGELFF.

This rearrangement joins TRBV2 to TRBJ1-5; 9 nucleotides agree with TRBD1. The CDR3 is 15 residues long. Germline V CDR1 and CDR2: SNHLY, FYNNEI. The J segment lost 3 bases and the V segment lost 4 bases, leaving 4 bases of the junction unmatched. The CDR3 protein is CASSGQGDPNQPQHF. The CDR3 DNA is TGTGCCAGCAGTGGACAGGGGGACCCCAATCAGCCCCAGCATTTT.